Each of the 20 T cell receptor beta chains below was sequenced from the same sample in a study of shared clonotypes between healthy human individuals (dated by TCRdb to about 2020). Library preparation used the immunoSEQ multiplex PCR assay. In its TCRdb copy, this immuneACCESS table keeps in-frame sequences only and misses some clones. Where compared with another copy, unresolved V genes explain less than half of these, and the others have no known cause. For this sample the table gives some 2 million clones, of which around 95% were detected only once. The top ten constitute 0.1% to 0.15% of the sample. Sequenced sample: naive CD4+ T cells sorted from blood. According to the study, the label for this sample's cell subset or site signals: CD45RA+ positively selected. The source is a man aged 18-30 years in good health.

The chain employs TRBV5-1 and TRBJ2-6; D is unclear. Germline CDR1 SGHRS, CDR2 YFSETQ. This CDR3 region has 16 residues. The germline V and J ends were trimmed by 6 bases and 1 base, with 14 bases remaining between them. CDR3 sequence: CASTRLRSSGANVLTF. The CDR3 DNA sequence: TGCGCCAGCACTCGCCTTAGGAGTTCTGGGGCCAACGTCCTGACTTTC.

The chain has TRBV6-5 and TRBJ1-2, with D uncertain. The CDR3 is 14 residues long. V was pared by 2 bases and J by 8 bases, with 15 bases between. The germline CDR1 and CDR2 sequences are MNHEY and SVGAGI. CDR3 region: CASSYADGLRGYTF. DNA of the CDR3: TGTGCCAGCAGTTACGCGGACGGCCTGAGAGGCTACACCTTC.

The V gene is TRBV6-5, the J gene TRBJ2-2; D ambiguous. This CDR3 region has 16 residues. Germline V lookup: CDR1 MNHEY, CDR2 SVGAGI. The ends were cut back, 0 bases at V and 4 bases at J, with 12 bases in the middle. The CDR3 region is CASSYSSPWATGELFF. For the CDR3, the DNA is TGTGCCAGCAGTTACTCGAGTCCCTGGGCCACCGGGGAGCTGTTTTTT.

V gene TRBV5-8 combines with J gene TRBJ2-1, with D perhaps TRBD2 (6 bases). CDR1 is SGHTS and CDR2 is YDEGEE in the germline V gene. This CDR3 spans 14 amino acids. V was clipped by 4 bases and J by 6 bases, with 14 bases between them. This chain's CDR3 is CASSTRGSSNEQFF. CDR3 coding DNA: TGTGCCAGCAGCACCCGGGGGAGCTCCAATGAGCAGTTCTTC.

The genes are TRBV29-1 and TRBJ2-7; D is uncertain. The CDR3 sequence is 12 residues long. Per the germline V gene, CDR1 is SQVTM and CDR2 is ANQGSEA. The V gene lost 4 bases and the J gene lost 4 bases, with 11 bases spanning the gap. This CDR3 reads CSVVLGMYEQYF. The CDR3, as DNA: TGCAGCGTTGTCCTGGGTATGTACGAGCAGTACTTC.

Details on this clone: The sample has other DNA sequences that encode this CDR3 too. This sequence joins TRBV5-1 and TRBJ2-5, with TRBD2 matching over 11 bases. There are 14 residues in the CDR3. CDR1 and CDR2 (germline): SGHRS, YFSETQ. The junction had 2 bases not matched to a gene; V was cut back by 3 bases and J by 4 bases. In DNA, the CDR3 is TGCGCCAGCAGCTCAGGACTAGCGGGAGAGACCCAGTACTTC. Translated: CASSSGLAGETQYF. The whole variable domain, filled in from reference TRBV5-1 and TRBJ2-5, reads KAGVTQTPRYLIKTRGQQVTLSCSPISGHRSVSWYQQTPGQGLQFLFEYFSETQRNKGNFPGRFSGRQFSNSRSEMNVSTLELGDSALYLCASSSGLAGETQYFGPGTRLLVL.

The genes are TRBV7-2 and TRBJ1-6; D gene ambiguous. Looked up from germline, CDR1 is SGHTA and CDR2 is FQGNSA. Trimming removed 5 bases from V and 5 bases from J, with 7 bases in between. The CDR3 extends over 13 amino acids. CDR3 DNA: TGTGCCAGCAGCGAAGATCATAATTCACCCCTCCACTTT. It codes for CASSEDHNSPLHF. Variable domain in full (rest from reference TRBV7-2 and TRBJ1-6): GAGVSQSPSNKVTEKGKDVELRCDPISGHTALYWYRQSLGQGLEFLIYFQGNSAPDKSGLPSDRFSAERTGGSVSTLTIQRTQQEDSAVYLCASSEDHNSPLHFGNGTRLTVT.

To note about this clone: The same CDR3 arises from other DNA sequences in this sample as well. The chain is built from TRBV7-3 and TRBJ2-1; maybe TRBD2 (5 bases). Trimming removed 2 bases from V and 10 bases from J, with 6 bases in between. This CDR3 contains 11 residues. Germline V gene data show CDR1 as SGHTA and CDR2 as FQGTGA. The CDR3 loop is CASSLGGEQFF. The CDR3 nucleotides are TGTGCCAGCAGCTTAGGAGGCGAGCAGTTCTTC. Using reference TRBV7-3 and TRBJ2-1 for the parts outside the CDR3, the full variable domain is GAGVSQTPSNKVTEKGKYVELRCDPISGHTALYWYRQSLGQGPEFLIYFQGTGAADDSGLPNDRFFAVRPEGSVSTLKIQRTERGDSAVYLCASSLGGEQFFGPGTRLTVL.

With respect to this clone: Other DNA sequences from this sample encode an identical CDR3 as well. This rearrangement joins TRBV7-2 to TRBJ2-1; D unclear. The V end lost 5 bases, the J end lost 3 bases, and 14 bases lay between the germline ends. Germline values: CDR1 SGHTA, CDR2 FQGNSA. The CDR3 contains 15 residues. CDR3 sequence: CASSLGRTDYNEQFF. The CDR3 nucleotides read TGTGCCAGCAGCCTCGGTAGGACGGACTACAATGAGCAGTTCTTC.

V usage is TRBV7-2 and J usage is TRBJ1-4, with D tentatively TRBD1 (6 bases). Per germline, CDR1 SGHTA and CDR2 FQGNSA. Trimming took off 1 base at V and 5 bases at J, with 11 bases between the two ends. The CDR3 covers 15 residues. CDR3 in amino acids: CASSLDGQTNEKLFF. The CDR3 coding sequence is TGTGCCAGCAGCTTAGACGGACAGACAAATGAAAAACTGTTTTTT. The full variable domain, completed using reference TRBV7-2 and TRBJ1-4, is GAGVSQSPSNKVTEKGKDVELRCDPISGHTALYWYRQSLGQGLEFLIYFQGNSAPDKSGLPSDRFSAERTGGSVSTLTIQRTQQEDSAVYLCASSLDGQTNEKLFFGSGTQLSVL.

The V gene is TRBV10-2, the J gene TRBJ2-7; no reliable D call. Germline V gene data show CDR1 as WSHSY and CDR2 as SAAADI. CDR3 length: 11 residues. Trimming left V 3 bases short and J 2 bases short, with 2 bases between. CDR3 in DNA: TGCGCCAGCAGTGACCCCTACGAGCAGTACTTC. Protein: CASSDPYEQYF.

This chain connects TRBV4-1 to TRBJ2-2; D gene unclear. Germline V gene lookup returns CDR1 MGHRA and CDR2 YSYEKL. This CDR3 has 15 residues. Trimming shortened V by 0 bases and J by 6 bases, and 11 bases separated the two germline ends. In nucleotides, the CDR3 is TGCGCCAGCAGCCAAGAGGTATTATCCCCCGGGGAGCTGTTTTTT. Its translation: CASSQEVLSPGELFF.

V gene TRBV5-1 combines with J gene TRBJ2-3; D is unclear. V was cut by 4 bases and J by 8 bases, with 11 bases left in between. The CDR3 extends over 12 amino acids. The germline CDR1 and CDR2 sequences are SGHRS and YFSETQ. The CDR3 bases are TGCGCCAGCAGCGATAGACAAGGTACGCAGTATTTT. Amino acid sequence: CASSDRQGTQYF.

Points on this clone: The junction and the germline gene differ at one end; a read error may be behind it. The V and J genes are TRBV6-5 and TRBJ2-1; D is unresolved. Germline V gene data show CDR1 as MNHEY and CDR2 as SVGAGI. The CDR3 has 13 amino acids. CDR3 sequence (DNA): TGTGCCAGCAGTAGAGTGAGTCAAGGAGTGGTGGTCTTC. Amino acids: CASSRVSQGVVVF.

The rearrangement joins TRBV4-1 to TRBJ2-1; 9 bases align to TRBD2. Germline assignment: CDR1 MGHRA and CDR2 YSYEKL. Unmatched junction bases numbered 1, after V lost 0 bases and J lost 10 bases. There are 13 residues in the CDR3. The DNA of the CDR3 is TGCGCCAGCAGCCAAGATGGACTAGCGGAGCAGTTCTTC. Amino acids: CASSQDGLAEQFF.

This chain links TRBV4-2 with TRBJ2-3; D remains ambiguous. There are 15 residues in the CDR3. Germline CDR1 LGHNA, CDR2 YNFKEQ. V was pared by 0 bases and J by 6 bases, with 13 bases between. CDR3 sequence: CASSQDWAPLDTQYF. CDR3 nucleotides: TGTGCCAGCAGCCAAGATTGGGCCCCACTGGATACGCAGTATTTT.

The chain joins TRBV6-1 to TRBJ1-2; D ambiguous. Germline lookup yields CDR1 MNHNS and CDR2 SASEGT. Trimming pared 2 bases from V and 4 bases from J, leaving 8 bases between. This CDR3 has 13 residues. Here the CDR3 DNA reads TGTGCCAGCAGTGAACAGGTTCTCTATGGCTACACCTTC. It codes for CASSEQVLYGYTF.

The chain is built from TRBV2 and TRBJ1-6; 11 positions agree with TRBD1. Germline V gene data show CDR1 as SNHLY and CDR2 as FYNNEI. CDR3 length: 11 residues. V dropped 6 bases and J dropped 18; count of bases not matched to a gene: 4. The CDR3 here is CASRDRGQAHF. Written as DNA, the CDR3 is TGTGCCAGCAGGGACAGGGGGCAAGCCCACTTT.

This chain links TRBV27 with TRBJ1-3; TRBD1 is a possible D gene (5 bases). Looked up from germline, CDR1 is MNHEY and CDR2 is SMNVEV (reference sequence). This CDR3 comprises 16 residues. Trimming pared 3 bases from V and 0 bases from J, leaving 12 bases between. The CDR3 DNA reads as TGTGCCAGCAGTTTCGGGGGACCTGGCTCTGGAAACACCATATATTTT. Its translation is CASSFGGPGSGNTIYF.

V gene TRBV28 combines with J gene TRBJ2-7; no definite D call. In germline, CDR1 is MDHEN, CDR2 SYDVKM. This CDR3 comprises 13 residues. V shed 3 bases and J shed 5 bases, with 11 bases lying between them. The CDR3 loop reads CASSFSLSNEQYF. In nucleotides, the CDR3 is TGTGCCAGCAGTTTTAGCCTGTCAAACGAGCAGTACTTC.